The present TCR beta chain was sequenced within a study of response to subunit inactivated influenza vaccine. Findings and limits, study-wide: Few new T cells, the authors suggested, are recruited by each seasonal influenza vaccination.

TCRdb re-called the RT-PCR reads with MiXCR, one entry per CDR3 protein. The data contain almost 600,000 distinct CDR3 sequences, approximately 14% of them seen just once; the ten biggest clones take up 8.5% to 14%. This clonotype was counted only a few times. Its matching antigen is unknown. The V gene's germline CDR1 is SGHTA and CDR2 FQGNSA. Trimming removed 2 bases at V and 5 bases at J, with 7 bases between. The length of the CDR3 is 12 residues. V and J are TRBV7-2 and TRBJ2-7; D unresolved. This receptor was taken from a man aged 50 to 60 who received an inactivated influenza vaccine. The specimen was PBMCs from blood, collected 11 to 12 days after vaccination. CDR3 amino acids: CASSLFTDEQYF. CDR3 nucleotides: TGTGCCAGCAGCTTATTTACAGACGAGCAGTACTTC.